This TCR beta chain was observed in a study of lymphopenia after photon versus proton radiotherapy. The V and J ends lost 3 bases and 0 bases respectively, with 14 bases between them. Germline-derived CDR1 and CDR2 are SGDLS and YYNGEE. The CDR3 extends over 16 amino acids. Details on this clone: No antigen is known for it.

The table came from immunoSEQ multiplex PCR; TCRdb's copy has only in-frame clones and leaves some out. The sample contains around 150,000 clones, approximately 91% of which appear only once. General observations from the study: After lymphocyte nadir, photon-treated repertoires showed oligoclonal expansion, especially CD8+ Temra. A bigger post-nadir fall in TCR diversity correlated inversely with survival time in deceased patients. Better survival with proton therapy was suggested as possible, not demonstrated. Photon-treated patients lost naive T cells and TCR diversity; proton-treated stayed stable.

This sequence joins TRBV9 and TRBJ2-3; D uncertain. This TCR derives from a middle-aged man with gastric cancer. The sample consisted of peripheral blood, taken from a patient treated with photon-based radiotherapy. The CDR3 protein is CASSGLSATSTDTQYF. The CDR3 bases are TGTGCCAGCAGCGGTTTGTCAGCGACTAGCACAGATACGCAGTATTTT.